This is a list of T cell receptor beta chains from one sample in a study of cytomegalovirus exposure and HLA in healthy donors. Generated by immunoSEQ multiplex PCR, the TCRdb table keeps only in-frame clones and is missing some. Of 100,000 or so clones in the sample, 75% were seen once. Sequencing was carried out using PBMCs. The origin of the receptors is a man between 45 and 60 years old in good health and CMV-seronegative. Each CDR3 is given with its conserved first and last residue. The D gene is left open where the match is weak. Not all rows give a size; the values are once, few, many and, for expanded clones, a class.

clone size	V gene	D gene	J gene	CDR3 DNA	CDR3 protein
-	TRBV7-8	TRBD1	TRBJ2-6	TGTGCCAGCAACCAGGGGGCGCTAGGGTCTGGGGCCAACGTCCTGACTTTC	CASNQGALGSGANVLTF
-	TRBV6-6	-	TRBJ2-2	TGTGCCAGCAGGACCGGGGGGCCCGGGGACGGGGAGCTGTTTTTT	CASRTGGPGDGELFF
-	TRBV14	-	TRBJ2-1	TGTGCCAGCAGCCGCGGGACGGTGTCCTACAATGAGCAGTTCTTC	CASSRGTVSYNEQFF
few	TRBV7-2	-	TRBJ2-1	TGTGCCAGCAGCTCCACTGCCCAATCCTACAATGAGCAGTTCTTC	CASSSTAQSYNEQFF
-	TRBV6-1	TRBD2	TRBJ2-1	TGTGCCAGCAGTGGGTTTTCTAGCGGGGGAGCCAATGAGCAGTTCTTC	CASSGFSSGGANEQFF
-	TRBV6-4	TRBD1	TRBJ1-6	TGTGCCAGCAGTGACTCGGGACAGGGGGCTTCACCCCTCCACTTT	CASSDSGQGASPLHF
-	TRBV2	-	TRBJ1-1	TGTGCCAGCAGCTCACGGGTGAACACTGAAGCTTTCTTT	CASSSRVNTEAFF
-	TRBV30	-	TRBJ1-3	TGTGCCTGGAGTGTCTCCCTCTCTGGAAACACCATATATTTT	CAWSVSLSGNTIYF
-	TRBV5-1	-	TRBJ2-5	TGCGCCAGCAGCCCGAGGGTCGGGATAGTAGAGACCCAGTACTTC	CASSPRVGIVETQYF
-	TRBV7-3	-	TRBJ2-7	TGTGCCAGCAGCTCTAGTGACGGTAGCGAGCAGTACTTC	CASSSSDGSEQYF
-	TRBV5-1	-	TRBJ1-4	TGCGCCAGCAGCTACGGCGACGGGGAAAAACTGTTTTTT	CASSYGDGEKLFF
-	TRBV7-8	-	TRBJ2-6	TGTGCCAGCAGCTTCTCCGGGACAACTAGTACTGGGGCCAACGTCCTGACTTTC	CASSFSGTTSTGANVLTF
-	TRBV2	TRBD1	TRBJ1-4	TGTGCCAGCAGACAACAGGGGACGTCGGGTGAAAAACTGTTTTTT	CASRQQGTSGEKLFF
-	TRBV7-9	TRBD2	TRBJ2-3	TGTGCCGCCTCGGGGGGTTTGGTTGGCACAGATACGCAGTATTTT	CAASGGLVGTDTQYF
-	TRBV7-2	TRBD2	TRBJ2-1	TGTGCCAGCAGCCCCTCCTATAGAACGCGGGGGGGGACCTACAATGAGCAGTTCTTC	CASSPSYRTRGGTYNEQFF
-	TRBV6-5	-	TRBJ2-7	TGTGCCAGCAGAAACAGGGTTGGGGAGCAGTACTTC	CASRNRVGEQYF
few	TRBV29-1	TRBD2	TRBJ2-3	TGCAGCGGACTAGCGGAGGGGGATACGCAGTATTTT	CSGLAEGDTQYF
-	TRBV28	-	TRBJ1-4	TGTGCCAGCACCACCACCTGGGGGCGGAATGAAAAACTGTTTTTT	CASTTTWGRNEKLFF
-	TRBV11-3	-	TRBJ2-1	TGTGCCAGCAGCGGGAGTTCCTACAATGAGCAGTTCTTC	CASSGSSYNEQFF
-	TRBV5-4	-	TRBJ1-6	TGTGCCAGCAGCTTGGCCCGGAGCATTAATTCACCCCTCCACTTT	CASSLARSINSPLHF
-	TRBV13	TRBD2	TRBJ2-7	TGTGCCAGCAGCTCGGGCGGGGGTCCCTCCTACGAGCAGTACTTC	CASSSGGGPSYEQYF
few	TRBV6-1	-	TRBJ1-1	TGTGCCAGCAGTGAAGCGCGGGCCAGTGAAGCTTTCTTT	CASSEARASEAFF